These T cell receptor beta chains were read from a single sample in a study of T cell responses to AZD1222 COVID-19 vaccine. Assay: immunoSEQ multiplex PCR; the TCRdb copy retains only in-frame clones and omits some. The sample has approximately 180,000 clones; 85% to 90% are singletons. Specimen: peripheral blood, collected on day 0 of AZD1222 vaccination. These receptors all come from an adult in good health. Each CDR3 is given with its conserved first and last residue. A D gene is named only where the DNA matches it firmly. The listing skips clone size in some rows; elsewhere it reads once, few, many or a size class.

D | J | size | V | CDR3 | DNA
TRBD1 | TRBJ2-3 | - | TRBV15 | CATSKTSTGGVDTQYF | TGTGCCACCAGCAAAACTTCTACAGGGGGCGTGGATACGCAGTATTTT
- | TRBJ2-1 | - | TRBV7-3 | CASSSTLFNEQFF | TGTGCCAGCAGCTCTACCCTGTTCAATGAGCAGTTCTTC
TRBD2 | TRBJ2-5 | - | TRBV7-3 | CASSLDGGGLQETQYF | TGTGCCAGCAGCTTAGATGGCGGGGGGCTCCAAGAGACCCAGTACTTC
TRBD1 | TRBJ1-6 | - | TRBV28 | CASRPGQAYSPLHF | TGTGCCAGCAGACCGGGACAGGCTTATTCACCCCTCCACTTT
- | TRBJ1-4 | - | TRBV27 | CASTLTGNSANEKLFF | TGTGCCAGCACCCTAACAGGGAACTCTGCTAATGAAAAACTGTTTTTT
TRBD2 | TRBJ2-2 | few | TRBV6-2/TRBV6-3 | CASSPLRTSGELFF | TGTGCCAGCAGTCCCTTACGGACTAGCGGGGAGCTGTTTTTT
- | TRBJ1-6 | - | TRBV11-2 | CASSRPGGRNSPLHF | TGTGCCAGCAGCCGCCCCGGCGGACGAAATTCACCCCTCCACTTT
TRBD1 | TRBJ1-2 | - | TRBV6-4 | CASSEAGTGGAYTF | TGTGCCAGCAGTGAGGCCGGGACAGGGGGCGCTTACACCTTC
TRBD2 | TRBJ2-3 | - | TRBV7-8 | CASSTLAGGSTDTQYF | TGTGCCAGCAGCACCTTAGCGGGAGGGAGCACAGATACGCAGTATTTT
TRBD1 | TRBJ1-1 | - | TRBV2 | CASKVPGQGLNTEAFF | TGTGCCAGCAAGGTCCCGGGACAGGGCCTGAACACTGAAGCTTTCTTT
TRBD1 | TRBJ2-1 | - | TRBV6-5 | CASRKDRGGNEQFF | TGTGCCAGCAGAAAAGACAGGGGCGGCAATGAGCAGTTCTTC
TRBD1 | TRBJ2-1 | - | TRBV3-1/TRBV3-2 | CASSPTGIRSEQFF | TGTGCCAGCAGCCCGACAGGGATCCGTAGTGAGCAGTTCTTC
- | TRBJ1-1 | - | TRBV10-3 | CAIKLDKNTEAFF | TGTGCCATCAAATTGGACAAGAACACTGAAGCTTTCTTT
- | TRBJ2-1 | - | TRBV11-3 | CASSLVVGNEQFF | TGTGCCAGCTCGCTAGTTGTGGGCAATGAGCAGTTCTTC
- | TRBJ2-7 | few | TRBV21-1 | CASSKGEQYEQYF | TGTGCCAGCAGCAAAGGGGAACAGTACGAGCAGTACTTC
- | TRBJ1-3 | - | TRBV4-2 | CASSQVAASSGNTIYF | TGTGCCAGCAGCCAAGTGGCAGCTAGCTCTGGAAACACCATATATTTT
- | TRBJ2-3 | - | TRBV5-4 | CASSYSSTDTQYF | TGTGCCAGCAGCTACTCCTCCACAGATACGCAGTATTTT
- | TRBJ2-1 | - | TRBV2 | CASSDARRPYNEQFF | TGTGCCAGCAGTGATGCCCGGCGGCCCTACAATGAGCAGTTCTTC
- | TRBJ1-2 | once | TRBV11-2 | CASSLRQDTIYGYTF | TGTGCCAGCAGCTTAAGGCAGGATACCATCTATGGCTACACCTTC
TRBD1 | TRBJ1-2 | - | TRBV28 | CASNSPGGSNYGYTF | TGTGCCAGCAACTCCCCAGGGGGATCTAACTATGGCTACACCTTC